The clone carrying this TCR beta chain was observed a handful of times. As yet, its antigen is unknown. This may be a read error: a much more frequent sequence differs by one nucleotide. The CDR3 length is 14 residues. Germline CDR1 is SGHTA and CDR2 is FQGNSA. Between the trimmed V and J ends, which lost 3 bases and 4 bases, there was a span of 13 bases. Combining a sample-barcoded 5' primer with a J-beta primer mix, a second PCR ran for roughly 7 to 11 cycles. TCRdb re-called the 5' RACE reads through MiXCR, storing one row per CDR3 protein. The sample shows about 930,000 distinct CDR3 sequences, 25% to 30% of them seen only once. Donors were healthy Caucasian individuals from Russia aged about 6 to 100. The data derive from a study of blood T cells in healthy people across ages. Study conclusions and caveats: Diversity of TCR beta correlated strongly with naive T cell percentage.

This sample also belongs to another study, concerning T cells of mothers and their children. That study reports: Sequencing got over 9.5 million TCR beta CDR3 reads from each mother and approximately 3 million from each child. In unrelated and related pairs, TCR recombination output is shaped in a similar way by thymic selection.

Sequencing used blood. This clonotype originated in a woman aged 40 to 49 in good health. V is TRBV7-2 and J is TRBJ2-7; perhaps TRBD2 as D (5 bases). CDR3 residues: CASSLGLALYEQYF. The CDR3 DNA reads TGTGCCAGCAGCTTGGGTCTAGCTCTGTACGAGCAGTACTTC. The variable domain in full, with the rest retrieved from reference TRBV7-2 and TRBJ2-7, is GAGVSQSPSNKVTEKGKDVELRCDPISGHTALYWYRQSLGQGLEFLIYFQGNSAPDKSGLPSDRFSAERTGGSVSTLTIQRTQQEDSAVYLCASSLGLALYEQYFGPGTRLTVT.